The 25 T cell receptor beta chains below come from one sample, sequenced in a study of T cell responses to AZD1222 COVID-19 vaccine. Libraries were prepared by immunoSEQ multiplex PCR; TCRdb keeps only in-frame clonotypes and omits some of them. The table records about 150,000 clones, around 88% of them present only once. This specimen was peripheral blood, taken 28 days after the second AZD1222 dose. The receptors here all came from an adult who received the AZD1222 COVID-19 vaccine.

The chain employs TRBV19 and TRBJ2-2; 9 bases are shared with TRBD1. The V and J ends lost 4 bases and 5 bases, in that order; junction bases with no gene match: 5. The CDR3 has 15 amino acids. Germline CDR1 reads LNHDA; CDR2 reads SQIVND (reference sequence). The CDR3 reads CASSRDRVATGELFF. In DNA, the CDR3 is TGTGCCAGTAGTAGGGACAGGGTCGCAACCGGGGAGCTGTTTTTT. Full variable domain (outside the CDR3, taken from reference TRBV19 and TRBJ2-2): DGGITQSPKYLFRKEGQNVTLSCEQNLNHDAMYWYRQDPGQGLRLIYYSQIVNDFQKGDIAEGYSVSREKKESFPLTVTSAQKNPTAFYLCASSRDRVATGELFFGEGSRLTVL.

The chain carries TRBV9 and TRBJ1-2; D is uncertain. Per germline, CDR1 SGDLS and CDR2 YYNGEE. With 3 bases removed from V and 8 bases from J, the gap between germline ends came to 20 bases. CDR3 length: 15 amino acids. The CDR3 loop is CASSGTTSNLGGYTF. The CDR3 DNA is TGTGCCAGCAGCGGCACCACTTCCAATTTGGGGGGCTACACCTTC.

The chain joins TRBV5-5 to TRBJ2-7; the D gene could be TRBD1 or TRBD2 (6 bases each). CDR1 and CDR2 from the germline V gene are SGHKS and YYEKEE (reference sequence). This CDR3 is built from 14 residues. Trimming shortened V by 2 bases and J by 3 bases, and 12 bases separated the two germline ends. The CDR3 protein is CASSFQQGGYEQYF. The CDR3 bases are TGTGCCAGCAGCTTCCAACAGGGAGGCTACGAGCAGTACTTC.

V usage is TRBV5-5 and J usage is TRBJ2-3; TRBD1 matches at 7 bases. From germline, CDR1 is SGHKS and CDR2 YYEKEE (reference sequence). The CDR3 totals 15 residues. The junction had 4 bases not matched to a gene; V was cut back by 0 bases and J by 3 bases. CDR3: CASSLDRGRTDTQYF. The DNA of the CDR3 is TGTGCCAGCAGCTTGGACAGGGGACGGACAGATACGCAGTATTTT.

This chain uses TRBV9 with TRBJ1-3; D is perhaps TRBD1 (5 bases). CDR1 SGDLS and CDR2 YYNGEE come from the germline V gene. V lost 3 bases, J lost 6 bases, and 22 bases lay in between. The CDR3 covers 17 residues. The CDR3 here is CASSAKPINRLANTIYF. The DNA of the CDR3 is TGTGCCAGCAGCGCCAAACCGATAAACAGGCTTGCAAACACCATATATTTT.

The CDR3 DNA reads TGTGCCAGCTCGGGTGGGGCTGGGAAGGAAAAACTGTTTTTT. This gives the protein CASSGGAGKEKLFF. The chain couples TRBV28 to TRBJ1-4; perhaps TRBD1 as D (5 bases). This CDR3 spans 14 amino acids. Trimming left V 8 bases short and J 8 bases short, with 18 bases between. From germline, CDR1 is MDHEN and CDR2 SYDVKM.

The rearrangement links TRBV2 to TRBJ1-5; D possibly corresponds to TRBD1 (6 bases). The germline V and J ends were trimmed by 3 bases and 1 base, with 10 bases remaining between them. The germline CDR1 and CDR2 sequences are SNHLY and FYNNEI. There are 15 residues in the CDR3. The chain's CDR3 is CASSEWTVSNQPQHF. The CDR3 DNA is TGTGCCAGCAGTGAGTGGACAGTCAGCAATCAGCCCCAGCATTTT.

J is TRBJ2-7 and V is TRBV5-1; either TRBD1 or TRBD2 may supply D (5 bases each). Germline lookup yields CDR1 SGHRS and CDR2 YFSETQ. Trimming took 3 bases from V and 3 from J, leaving 16 bases between them. This CDR3 region has 15 residues. CDR3 DNA sequence: TGCGCCAGCAGCTCAGGGACCGGGCCTTTCTACGAGCAGTACTTC. This translates into CASSSGTGPFYEQYF.

V is TRBV6-1 and J is TRBJ2-3; D may be TRBD2 (6 bases). CDR1 and CDR2 (germline): MNHNS, SASEGT. Deletions cut 3 bases from V and 3 bases from J, with 16 bases between. This CDR3 has 16 residues. The CDR3 nucleotides read TGTGCCAGCAGTGACATCGCCGGCGGGGAGACAGATACGCAGTATTTT. Residues: CASSDIAGGETDTQYF.

Turning to this clone: At the DNA level, this CDR3 is encoded by other sequences in the same sample as well. The chain couples TRBV7-9 to TRBJ1-5, with unresolved D. The CDR3 is 12 amino acids. V lost 4 bases and J lost 0, with 1 base in between. Germline V gene lookup returns CDR1 SEHNR and CDR2 FQNEAQ (reference sequence). The DNA of the CDR3 is TGTGCCAGCAGCTATAGCAATCAGCCCCAGCATTTT. This codes for CASSYSNQPQHF.

Only one count was recorded for this clone. The V gene is TRBV27, the J gene TRBJ1-4; 10 nucleotides match TRBD1. The CDR3 covers 13 residues. V was pared by 8 bases and J by 8 bases, with 5 bases of the junction left unmatched. Germline loops: CDR1 MNHEY, CDR2 SMNVEV (reference sequence). The CDR3 protein is CASQGTGVEKLFF. CDR3 nucleotides: TGTGCCAGCCAGGGGACAGGGGTGGAAAAACTGTTTTTT.

The V and J genes are TRBV7-6 and TRBJ1-1; D gene unclear. In germline, CDR1 is SGHVS, CDR2 FNYEAQ. V gave up 1 base and J gave up 2 bases, with 8 bases separating them. This CDR3 region has 14 residues. CDR3 coding DNA: TGTGCCAGCAGCTTAGGGGTCGGAAACACTGAAGCTTTCTTT. Its translation: CASSLGVGNTEAFF.

This clone was recorded many times. V is TRBV6-1 and J is TRBJ1-2; no firm D call. The ends were cut back, 0 bases at V and 3 bases at J, with 11 bases in the middle. Germline V gives CDR1 MNHNS, CDR2 SASEGT. The CDR3 is 15 amino acids. In DNA, the CDR3 is TGTGCCAGCAGTGAAGCGCGTCACAGATACTATGGCTACACCTTC. This codes for CASSEARHRYYGYTF.

The rearrangement joins TRBV4-1 to TRBJ1-6, with TRBD1 as a possible D gene (6 bases). Germline CDR1 is MGHRA and CDR2 is YSYEKL. CDR3 length: 15 residues. V lost 3 bases and J 10 bases, leaving 16 bases between the germline ends. Here the CDR3 DNA reads TGCGCCAGCAGCCAGCAGACAGGAGCGGGCTCACCCCTCCACTTT. Protein sequence: CASSQQTGAGSPLHF.

The chain recombines TRBV9 with TRBJ2-4; D possibly matches TRBD1 or TRBD2 (5 bases each). The germline gives CDR1 SGDLS, CDR2 YYNGEE. Trimming pared 2 bases from V and 0 bases from J, leaving 6 bases between. This CDR3 region has 14 residues. The CDR3 DNA sequence: TGTGCCAGCAGCGTGGGGACAGCCAAAAACATTCAGTACTTC. Protein sequence: CASSVGTAKNIQYF.

This sequence joins TRBV29-1 and TRBJ1-2, with D perhaps TRBD1 (5 bases). The germline V gene encodes CDR1 SQVTM and CDR2 ANQGSEA. Trimming left V 7 bases short and J 8 bases short, with 23 bases between. There are 14 residues in the CDR3. The CDR3 is CSAAFPRGEGGYTF. The CDR3 DNA sequence: TGCAGCGCCGCATTCCCACGGGGCGAGGGAGGCTACACCTTC.

A single count supports this clone. This sequence joins TRBV19 and TRBJ2-5, with a possible D match to TRBD2 (6 bases). Looked up from germline, CDR1 is LNHDA and CDR2 is SQIVND (reference sequence). V was cut by 3 bases and J by 0 bases, with 26 bases left in between. The CDR3 sequence is 20 residues long. CDR3 in amino acids: CASSIPFGANSGPYQETQYF. CDR3 coding DNA: TGTGCCAGTAGTATCCCCTTCGGGGCGAATAGCGGCCCGTACCAAGAGACCCAGTACTTC. Complete variable domain (other parts from reference TRBV19 and TRBJ2-5): DGGITQSPKYLFRKEGQNVTLSCEQNLNHDAMYWYRQDPGQGLRLIYYSQIVNDFQKGDIAEGYSVSREKKESFPLTVTSAQKNPTAFYLCASSIPFGANSGPYQETQYFGPGTRLLVL.

This chain connects TRBV24-1 to TRBJ2-1, with 8 bases matching TRBD1. V shed 4 bases and J 8 bases; nucleotides not matched to a gene: 6. The CDR3 is 14 amino acids. CDR1 and CDR2 (germline): KGHDR, SFDVKD. CDR3 sequence reads: CATSDSGQGHEQFF. The CDR3 DNA reads as TGTGCCACCAGTGACTCTGGACAGGGCCATGAGCAGTTCTTC.

The rearrangement uses TRBV6-2 or TRBV6-3 and TRBJ1-2; D gene ambiguous. CDR3 length: 11 amino acids. Germline CDR1 and CDR2: MNHEY and SVGEGT. V lost 4 bases and J 7 bases, leaving 7 bases between the germline ends. The CDR3 DNA is TGTGCCAGCAGTTCAAGGGTTGGCTACACCTTC. Protein sequence: CASSSRVGYTF.

The gene calls are TRBV9 and TRBJ2-2; D remains ambiguous. The V end was cut by 3 bases, the J end by 0 bases, with 12 bases between. CDR1 is SGDLS and CDR2 is YYNGEE in the germline V gene. This CDR3 contains 16 residues. In nucleotides, the CDR3 is TGTGCCAGCAGCGACGGACCGAATCCGAACACCGGGGAGCTGTTTTTT. Translating it yields CASSDGPNPNTGELFF.

V gene TRBV4-1 combines with J gene TRBJ2-3; 11 bases match TRBD1. V dropped 2 bases and J dropped 5; count of bases not matched to a gene: 9. Germline CDR1 is MGHRA and CDR2 is YSYEKL. The CDR3 is made up of 17 amino acids. CDR3 nucleotide sequence: TGCGCCAGCAGCCAATCTCCCGGACAGGGGGCGGGAGATACGCAGTATTTT. Residues: CASSQSPGQGAGDTQYF.

This chain uses TRBV5-4 with TRBJ2-1; D remains ambiguous. Trimming left V 3 bases short and J 9 bases short, with 10 bases between. This CDR3 has 12 amino acids. In germline, CDR1 is SGHNT, CDR2 YYREEE (reference sequence). CDR3 in amino acids: CASSSPGREQFF. The CDR3 DNA is TGTGCCAGCAGCTCCCCCGGTCGTGAGCAGTTCTTC.

The J gene is TRBJ1-1, the V gene TRBV6-5; 7 bases agree with TRBD1. Looked up from germline, CDR1 is MNHEY and CDR2 is SVGAGI. This CDR3 comprises 16 residues. V lost 4 bases to trimming and J lost 4 bases; unmatched junction nucleotides: 12. The CDR3 DNA follows: TGTGCCAGCAGTTCTTCTGCGACAGGGAGGAGCACTGAAGCTTTCTTT. It encodes CASSSSATGRSTEAFF.

The V call is TRBV5-1, the J call TRBJ2-2; the match to TRBD1 covers 9 bases. There are 18 residues in the CDR3. Germline V gene sequence: CDR1 SGHRS, CDR2 YFSETQ. The J segment lost 8 bases and the V segment lost 4 bases, leaving 18 bases of the junction unmatched. CDR3 sequence reads: CASSPVGSGQGVMGELFF. The CDR3 DNA reads as TGCGCCAGCAGCCCTGTGGGATCGGGACAGGGAGTAATGGGGGAGCTGTTTTTT.

V and J are TRBV6-5 and TRBJ1-2, with 7 bases aligning to TRBD1. Trimming at V came to 6 bases and at J to 4 bases, leaving 5 bases not matched to a gene. Germline values: CDR1 MNHEY, CDR2 SVGAGI. The CDR3 length is 13 residues. The CDR3 DNA reads TGTGCCAGCAGCCGCCGGGACAGCTATGGCTACACCTTC. Amino acids: CASSRRDSYGYTF.